The entry below describes one T cell receptor beta chain. Its antigen has not been determined. The junction and the germline gene differ at one end; a read error may be behind it. The data were obtained in a study of breast tumors, draining lymph nodes, adjacent tissues (TCRdb year 2016). A note on the overall study: Breast cancer patients provided tumor, adjacent nontumor tissue and axillary lymph nodes, and the study compared the TCR beta repertoires across these three sources. In human breast cancer, the study set out to assess how tumor, surrounding tissue and draining lymph node repertoires relate to one another and whether T cells might be exchanged between them. What the research found in general, with its limitations: A scenario in which most tumor T cells derive from the lymph node and then expand within tumor tissue was judged to be consistent with the data. The conclusion that tumor T cells originate in lymph nodes was presented as consistent with a hypothesis rather than as directly demonstrated. Tumor and nontumor tissue repertoires were found to be significantly more similar in luminal-like than in basal-like breast cancer. Tumors showed preferential V and J gene usage, and their T-cell repertoire diversity fell below that of lymph nodes yet above that of nontumor tissue.

CDR1 DFQATT and CDR2 SNEGSKA were looked up in the germline V gene (reference sequence). The CDR3 runs 13 residues from the cysteine to the phenylalanine. Here the CDR3 DNA is all that survives: 39 bases in frame from base 1. Data came from an Illumina HiSeq 2000. Multiplex PCR amplification was used to generate the TCR beta chain libraries. High-throughput sequencing was used to analyze the amplified TCR beta chain products. TCRdb passed the public sequencing reads through fastp at Q25 and MiXCR, retaining productive beta sequences. Merged by CDR3 protein, the rows form single entries marked with the most common genes and DNA. For this sample the table gives about 80,000 distinct CDR3 sequences, of which approximately 19% were detected only once. The ten largest clonotypes hold around 2.5% of the sample. The lymph node samples were taken from the axillary draining lymph nodes of breast cancer patients.

The chain was built from TRBV20-1 and TRBJ2-5; TRBD2 might be the D gene, on 5 matching bases. Sequenced: axillary lymph node tissue. The receptor comes from a female donor with breast cancer. Some clones in this sample may be carry-over from other donors' samples. The nucleotide sequence reads TGCAGTGCTTTATGGATAGGGTGGGAGACCCGGTACTTC. It translates to CSALWIGWETRYF.